This passage covers 14 T cell receptor beta chains from one sample sequenced in a study of tumor-infiltrating lymphocytes in primary liver carcinoma. A constant-region primer served to make TCR beta cDNA from about 500 ng total RNA. Researchers made the TCR beta libraries by running three nested multiplex PCR rounds with slightly modified ARM-PCR. Rounds one and two of PCR, each of roughly 10 cycles, were primed with TRBV1-TRBV30 forward primers and a C-beta reverse primer. TCRdb re-called the multiplex PCR reads through MiXCR, storing one row per CDR3 protein. The top ten clones hold more than 7% of a sample with about 120,000 distinct CDR3 sequences, nearly 70% of them seen once. Co-extracted RNA and DNA came from approximately 20-30 mg of unsorted bulk tissue. The sequenced sample was tumor-adjacent normal liver tissue. All receptors derive from a woman between 55 and 75 years old with primary liver carcinoma and hepatitis B virus infection.

Of note for this clonotype: A read error may be the cause here, since a much bigger clone is one base away. The rearrangement joins TRBV7-9 to TRBJ2-5; D call uncertain. Trimming removed 5 bases from V and 4 bases from J, with 11 bases in between. The CDR3 extends over 13 amino acids. Germline CDR1 is SEHNR and CDR2 is FQNEAQ (reference sequence). The CDR3 reads CASSARAIETQYF. As DNA, the CDR3 is TGTGCCAGCAGCGCTAGAGCAATAGAGACCCAGTACTTC.

With regard to this clonotype: Compared with germline, one end of the junction differs, possibly owing to a read error. This chain links TRBV11-2 with TRBJ2-1, with D perhaps TRBD1 or TRBD2 (6 bases each). The CDR3 spans 17 residues. CDR1 is SGHAT, CDR2 FQNNGV, per germline. The CDR3 spells CASSPQEGGSSYNEQFF. DNA of the CDR3: TGTGCAAGCAGCCCCCAAGAAGGGGGGAGCTCCTACAATGAGCAGTTCTTC.

This clonotype was observed many times. The chain links TRBV4-1 to TRBJ2-3, with D tentatively TRBD2 (6 bases). The CDR3 extends over 16 amino acids. Between the trimmed V and J ends, which lost 4 bases and 1 base, there was a span of 15 bases. Germline V gene data show CDR1 as MGHRA and CDR2 as YSYEKL. In DNA, the CDR3 is TGCGCCAGCAGCCTCCCCCGGGGGTTGGGCACAGATACGCAGTATTTT. Its translation is CASSLPRGLGTDTQYF.

On this clonotype itself: One junction end does not reproduce the germline sequence, and a read error may be involved. The V call is TRBV11-3, the J call TRBJ2-2; D is ambiguous. This CDR3 has 14 amino acids. Looked up from germline, CDR1 is SGHNT and CDR2 is YENEEA. CDR3 residues: CASSFESNTVELLF. Written as DNA, the CDR3 is TGTGCCAGCAGCTTCGAGAGTAACACCGTGGAGCTGCTTTTT. Full variable domain (missing parts from reference TRBV11-3 and TRBJ2-2): EAGVVQSPRYKIIEKKQPVAFWCNPISGHNTLYWYLQNLGQGPELLIRYENEEAVDDSQLPKDRFSAERLKGVDSTLKIQPAELGDSAVYLCASSFESNTVELLFGEGSRLTVL.

Points on this clonotype: This may be a read error: a much more frequent sequence differs by one nucleotide. The J gene is TRBJ1-3, the V gene TRBV28; no clear D gene. The V gene's germline CDR1 is MDHEN and CDR2 SYDVKM. This CDR3 contains 15 residues. CDR3 in DNA: TGTGCCAGCAGTTCAAAGGGTTCCTCTGGAAGCACCATATATTTT. Translated: CASSSKGSSGSTIYF.

This clonotype was counted ten times or more. At one end the junction does not follow the germline gene, possibly because of a read error. This chain links TRBV5-1 with TRBJ2-1, with D perhaps TRBD2 (5 bases). CDR3 length: 15 amino acids. Per germline, CDR1 SGHRS and CDR2 YFSETQ. This CDR3 is CASSLGWESSNEQFF. CDR3 DNA sequence: TGCGCCAGCAGCTTGGGGTGGGAGTCCTCCAATGAGCAGTTCTTC.

The CDR3 DNA reads TGTGCCAGCAGCTCTGGGACTCAACATGAGACCCAGTACTTC. It encodes CASSSGTQHETQYF. The chain recombines TRBV7-9 with TRBJ2-5; D possibly corresponds to TRBD2 (6 bases). Trimming left V 4 bases short and J 5 bases short, with 14 bases between. Germline V lookup: CDR1 SEHNR, CDR2 FQNEAQ (reference sequence). There are 14 residues in the CDR3.

This clonotype was seen once. This sequence joins TRBV6-6 and TRBJ2-7; D may match TRBD1 or TRBD2 (6 bases each). Germline V gives CDR1 MNHNY, CDR2 SVGAGI (reference sequence). The CDR3 sequence is 17 residues long. Trimming pared 5 bases from V and 2 bases from J, leaving 22 bases between. CDR3 sequence reads: CASSDISGAYRPYEQYF. In DNA form, the CDR3 reads TGTGCCAGCAGTGACATCTCGGGGGCTTACAGGCCCTACGAGCAGTACTTC.

Remarks on this clonotype: The conserved phenylalanine or tryptophan is not found at the CDR3 terminus, so this likely reflects a read error. The limits of the CDR3 on the DNA are not certain, so only TCRdb's listed CDR3 is given. The chain is built from TRBV11-2 and TRBJ2-5. Termini included, the CDR3 measures 11 amino acids. CDR1 is SGHAT and CDR2 is FQNNGV in the germline V gene. The CDR3 here is CASSLLETQYI.

The chain joins TRBV24-1 to TRBJ2-3, with a possible D match to TRBD2 (5 bases). This CDR3 has 15 amino acids. The V end was cut by 1 base, the J end by 1 base, with 8 bases between. CDR1 and CDR2 from the germline V gene are KGHDR and SFDVKD. The CDR3 is CATSDFGRRTDTQYF. The CDR3 DNA sequence: TGTGCCACCAGTGATTTTGGGAGACGCACAGATACGCAGTATTTT.

As to this clonotype: Lacking the conserved final phenylalanine or tryptophan, this CDR3 likely reflects a read error. The genes are TRBV11-2 and TRBJ1-1, with a tentative D call TRBD1 (5 bases). In germline, CDR1 is SGHAT, CDR2 FQNNGV. This CDR3 is built from 14 residues. The CDR3 DNA sequence: TGTACCAGCAGCCGTACAGGCCCGAACACTGGAGCTTTCGTT. Encoded protein: CTSSRTGPNTGAFV.

The sample holds many counts of this clonotype. The chain uses TRBV28 and TRBJ2-7, with 12 nucleotides matching TRBD1. J gave up 1 base and V 5 bases, and 6 bases lay outside the gene matches. From germline, CDR1 is MDHEN and CDR2 SYDVKM. The CDR3 is 16 amino acids. The CDR3 loop is CASSTRDRGLSYEQYF. DNA for the CDR3: TGTGCCAGCAGTACCCGGGACAGGGGGCTATCCTACGAGCAGTACTTC.

About this clonotype itself: Likely a read error: the CDR3 ends without its conserved phenylalanine or tryptophan. The J gene is TRBJ1-1, the V gene TRBV6-2 or TRBV6-3; TRBD1 is a possible D gene (6 bases). V shed 11 bases and J shed 1 base, with 23 bases lying between them. Germline V lookup: CDR1 MNHEY, CDR2 SVGEGT. CDR3 length: 16 residues. The CDR3 DNA is TGTGCCTGCACCGGACGAGTAGGCAGGGGGAACACTGAAGCTTTCTCT. Amino acid sequence: CACTGRVGRGNTEAFS.

CDR3 sequence: CASSFSVEGGEKLFF. CDR3 in DNA: TGTGCCAGCAGCTTCTCTGTAGAGGGCGGTGAAAAACTGTTTTTT. The chain carries TRBV11-2 and TRBJ1-4; D gene unclear. Between the trimmed V and J ends, which lost 3 bases and 7 bases, there was a span of 15 bases. The CDR3 covers 15 residues. Germline CDR1 SGHAT, CDR2 FQNNGV.